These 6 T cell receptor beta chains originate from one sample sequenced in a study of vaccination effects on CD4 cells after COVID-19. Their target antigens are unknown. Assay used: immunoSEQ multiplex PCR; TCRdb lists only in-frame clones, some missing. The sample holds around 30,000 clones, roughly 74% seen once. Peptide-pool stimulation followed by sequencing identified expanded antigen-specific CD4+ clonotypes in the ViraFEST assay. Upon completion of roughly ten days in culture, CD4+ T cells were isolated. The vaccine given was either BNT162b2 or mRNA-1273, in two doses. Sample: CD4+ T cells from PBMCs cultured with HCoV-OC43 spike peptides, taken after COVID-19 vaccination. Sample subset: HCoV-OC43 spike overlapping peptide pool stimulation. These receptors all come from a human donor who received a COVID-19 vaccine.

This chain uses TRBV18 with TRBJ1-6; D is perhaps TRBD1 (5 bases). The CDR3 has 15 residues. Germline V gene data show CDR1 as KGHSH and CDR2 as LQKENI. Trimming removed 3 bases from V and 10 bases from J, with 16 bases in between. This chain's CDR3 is CASSPNPPGSSPLHF. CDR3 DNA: TGTGCCAGCTCACCCAATCCCCCAGGGTCCTCACCCCTCCACTTT.

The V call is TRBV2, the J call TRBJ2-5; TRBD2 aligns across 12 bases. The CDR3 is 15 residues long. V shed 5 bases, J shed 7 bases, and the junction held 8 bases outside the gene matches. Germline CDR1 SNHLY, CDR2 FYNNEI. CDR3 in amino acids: CASSSTSGGSGTQYF. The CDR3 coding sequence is TGTGCCAGCAGTTCTACTAGCGGGGGGTCAGGGACCCAGTACTTC.

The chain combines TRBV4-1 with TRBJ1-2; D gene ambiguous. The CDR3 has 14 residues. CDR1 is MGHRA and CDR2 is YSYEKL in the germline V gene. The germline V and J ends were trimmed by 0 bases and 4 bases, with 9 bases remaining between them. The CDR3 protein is CASSQEGVAYGYTF. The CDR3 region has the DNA TGCGCCAGCAGCCAAGAAGGAGTCGCCTATGGCTACACCTTC.

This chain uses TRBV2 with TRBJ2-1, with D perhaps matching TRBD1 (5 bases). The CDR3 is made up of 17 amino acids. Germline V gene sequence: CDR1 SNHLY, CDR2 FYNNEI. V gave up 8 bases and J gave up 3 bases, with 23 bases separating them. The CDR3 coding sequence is TGTGCCAGCGAACCCCAGGGATGGGGCATGGACTACAATGAGCAGTTCTTC. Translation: CASEPQGWGMDYNEQFF.

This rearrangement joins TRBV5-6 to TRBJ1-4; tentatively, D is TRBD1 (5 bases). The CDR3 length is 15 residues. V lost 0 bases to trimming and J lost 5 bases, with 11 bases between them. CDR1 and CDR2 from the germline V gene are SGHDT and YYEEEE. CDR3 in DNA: TGTGCCAGCAGCTTGGTCGGGGCCCTCAATGAAAAACTGTTTTTT. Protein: CASSLVGALNEKLFF. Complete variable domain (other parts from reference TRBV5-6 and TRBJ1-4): DAGVTQSPTHLIKTRGQQVTLRCSPKSGHDTVSWYQQALGQGPQFIFQYYEEEERQRGNFPDRFSGHQFPNYSSELNVNALLLGDSALYLCASSLVGALNEKLFFGSGTQLSVL.

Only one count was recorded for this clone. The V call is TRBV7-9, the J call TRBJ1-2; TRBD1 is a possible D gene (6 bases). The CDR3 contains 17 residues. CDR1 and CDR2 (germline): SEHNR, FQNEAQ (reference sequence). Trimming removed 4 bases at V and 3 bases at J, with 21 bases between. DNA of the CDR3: TGTGCCAGCAGCTCCCAAGTACGCAGGGGCCGCGACTATGGCTACACCTTC. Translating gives CASSSQVRRGRDYGYTF. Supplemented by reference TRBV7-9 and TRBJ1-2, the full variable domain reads DTGVSQNPRHKITKRGQNVTFRCDPISEHNRLYWYRQTLGQGPEFLTYFQNEAQLEKSRLLSDRFSAERPKGSFSTLEIQRTEQGDSAMYLCASSSQVRRGRDYGYTFGSGTRLTVV.